This TCR beta chain was profiled in a study of regulatory T cells in long-lasting Graves disease. Whole-study results and caveats: Graves' patients with persistent disease showed TCR diversity lower than patients newly diagnosed.

This clonotype was counted many times. Its target is not known. Arm-PCR of CDR3 regions with iRepertoire HTBI primers generated TCR beta libraries. TCRdb re-derived calls from the multiplex PCR reads in MiXCR, one entry per CDR3 protein. Of fewer than 550,000 distinct CDR3 sequences listed, about 17% are singletons. CDR3 length: 15 amino acids. CDR1 and CDR2 (germline): SGHTA, FQGNSA. Between the trimmed V and J ends, which lost 2 bases and 2 bases, there was a span of 10 bases. Time point denoted: newly diagnosed GD, antithyroid drugs for less than 3 months. There was RNA extracted from PBMCs, and the TCR library was made from it. The data were also submitted as part of a second study, on T cells in Graves' hyperthyroidism and ophthalmopathy. That investigation notes: Those with hyperthyroidism were 18 to 65 years old, newly diagnosed, and ill for under 2 months.

Sequenced material: peripheral blood mononuclear cells (PBMCs), taken at new diagnosis, from a patient treated with antithyroid drugs. The chain is built from TRBV7-2 and TRBJ2-1; no firm D call. The sequence derives from a woman younger than 30 with Graves disease. In DNA form, the CDR3 reads TGTGCCAGCAGCTTAAGGCGCCCGACCTACAATGAGCAGTTCTTC. Encoded protein: CASSLRRPTYNEQFF.